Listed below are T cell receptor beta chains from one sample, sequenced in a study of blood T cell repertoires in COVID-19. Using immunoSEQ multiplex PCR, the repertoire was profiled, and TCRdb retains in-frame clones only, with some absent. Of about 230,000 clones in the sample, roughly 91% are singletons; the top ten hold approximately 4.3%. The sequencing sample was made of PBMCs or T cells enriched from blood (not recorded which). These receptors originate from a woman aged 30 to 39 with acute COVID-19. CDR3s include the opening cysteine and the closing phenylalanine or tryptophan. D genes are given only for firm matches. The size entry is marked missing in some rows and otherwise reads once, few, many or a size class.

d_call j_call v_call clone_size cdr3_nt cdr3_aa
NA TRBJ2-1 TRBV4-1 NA TGCGCCAGCAGCCAATTTGCGGGGAGAAACAATGAGCAGTTCTTC CASSQFAGRNNEQFF
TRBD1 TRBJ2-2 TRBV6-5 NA TGTGCCACCATACCCACAGGGGGCGGCACCGGGGAGCTGTTTTTT CATIPTGGGTGELFF
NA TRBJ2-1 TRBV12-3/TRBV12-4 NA TGTGCCAGCAGTTTAACGAGCGGGTTTGAGCAGTTCTTC CASSLTSGFEQFF
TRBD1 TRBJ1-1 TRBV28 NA TGTGCCAGCAGCCCTACTGACAGGGGAGTAACTGAAGCTTTCTTT CASSPTDRGVTEAFF
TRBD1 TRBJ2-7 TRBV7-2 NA TGTGCCAGCAGCTCCCGGACAGGGCCCTACGAGCAGTACTTC CASSSRTGPYEQYF
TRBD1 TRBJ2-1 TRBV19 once TGTGCCAGTACCGATCGGGGGACAGGGGCCGGTGATGAGCAGTTCTTC CASTDRGTGAGDEQFF
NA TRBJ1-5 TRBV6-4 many TGTGCCAGCAGTGCTGAGATCAATCAGCCCCAGCATTTT CASSAEINQPQHF
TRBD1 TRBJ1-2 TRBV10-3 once TGTGCCATCAGTGGGCAGGGGGTCCTCCCAGGCTACACCTTC CAISGQGVLPGYTF
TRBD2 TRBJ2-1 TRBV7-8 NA TGTGCCAGCAGCTTAGAGGCAGGGAGGGATGAGCAGTTCTTC CASSLEAGRDEQFF
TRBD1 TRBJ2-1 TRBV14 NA TGTGCCAGCAGCGACCGGGACAGGGGGCTCAATGAGCAGTTCTTC CASSDRDRGLNEQFF
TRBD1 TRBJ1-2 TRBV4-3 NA TGCGCCAGACGGAGGGGGACAGGGGGACTCCCGGGCTATGGCTACACCTTC CARRRGTGGLPGYGYTF
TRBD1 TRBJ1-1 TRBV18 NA TGTGCCAGCTCACCTACCAACAGGGGTCGGACTGAAGCTTTCTTT CASSPTNRGRTEAFF
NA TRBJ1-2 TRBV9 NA TGTGCCAGCAGCGTAGGTCAGGGGAACTATGGCTACACCTTC CASSVGQGNYGYTF
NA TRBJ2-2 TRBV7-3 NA TGTGCCAGCAGCCTACAGCAAAACACCGGGGAGCTGTTTTTT CASSLQQNTGELFF
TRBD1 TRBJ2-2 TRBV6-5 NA TGTGCCAGCAGTCCTCGACAGGGGTGGACCGGGGAGCTGTTTTTT CASSPRQGWTGELFF
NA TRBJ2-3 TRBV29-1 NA TGCAGCGTTGAAGAAACCCCGAAGTCAGGGGCCCTAAGCACAGATACGCAGTATTTT CSVEETPKSGALSTDTQYF
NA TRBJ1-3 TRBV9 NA TGTGCCAGCAGCGTAGTCAGCTCTGGAAACACCATATATTTT CASSVVSSGNTIYF
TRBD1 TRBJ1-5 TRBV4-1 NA TGCGCCAGCAGCCAAGGGACAGGGAGTAGGCCCCAGCATTTT CASSQGTGSRPQHF
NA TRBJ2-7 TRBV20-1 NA TGCAGTGCTAGTATTCAGGGTCACTCCTACGAGCAGTACTTC CSASIQGHSYEQYF
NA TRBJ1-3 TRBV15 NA TGTGCCACCAGCAGAGATGCGACAAACTCTGGAAACACCATATATTTT CATSRDATNSGNTIYF
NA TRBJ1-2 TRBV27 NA TGTGCCAGCAGTTTAAGCAGGGATAACTATGGCTACACCTTC CASSLSRDNYGYTF
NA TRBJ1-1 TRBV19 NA TGTGCCAGTAGGATCCTCATGGGCCAGAGCACTGAAGCTTTCTTT CASRILMGQSTEAFF
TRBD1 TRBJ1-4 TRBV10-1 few TGCGCCAGCGGGACAGGGTCAACTAATGAAAAACTGTTTTTT CASGTGSTNEKLFF
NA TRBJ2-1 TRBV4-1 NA TGCGCCAGCAGCCAGCCCACCGCGAGGGGGGGGAATGAGCAGTTCTTC CASSQPTARGGNEQFF
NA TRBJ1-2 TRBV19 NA TGTGCCAGTATCCGGACAGAGACATCTAACTATGGCTACACCTTC CASIRTETSNYGYTF
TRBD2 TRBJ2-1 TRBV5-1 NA TGCGCCAGCAGACTTAGCGGGGGGGACTTCAATGAGCAGTTCTTC CASRLSGGDFNEQFF
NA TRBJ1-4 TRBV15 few TGTGCCACCAGCAGAGTGGGACAAGCATATAATGAAAAACTGTTTTTT CATSRVGQAYNEKLFF
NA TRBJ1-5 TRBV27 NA TGTGCCAGCAAGGGTCTGAGGGTGGCGGACAATCAGCCCCAGCATTTT CASKGLRVADNQPQHF
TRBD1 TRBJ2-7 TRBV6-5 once TGTGCCAGCGGCGGACAGGGGGGATACGAGCAGTACTTC CASGGQGGYEQYF
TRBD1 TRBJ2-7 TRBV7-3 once TGTGCCAGCAGCCCAGGCCGGACAGGGGGCCGGGAGCAGTACTTC CASSPGRTGGREQYF
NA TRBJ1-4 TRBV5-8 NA TGTGCCAGCAGCTCCTACTACAGGGAAGGGGAAAAACTGTTTTTT CASSSYYREGEKLFF
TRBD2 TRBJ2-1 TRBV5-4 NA TGTGCCAGCAGCTTCCCTGGGGAGCGGGGAGGATATGAGCAGTTCTTC CASSFPGERGGYEQFF
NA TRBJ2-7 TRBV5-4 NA TGTGCCAGCAGCCCGTTGATTGGTACAGGAACCTACGAGCAGTACTTC CASSPLIGTGTYEQYF